The TCR beta chain under discussion was sequenced for a study of STAT3 mutations in large granular lymphocyte leukemia. Study-wide results and caveats: Some patients had dominant TCR clones larger than their STAT3 mutant burden. In T-cell large granular lymphocyte leukemia, about half of patients showed multiple immunodominant subclonotypes. No sample exists from the first appearance of each clone.

Details on this clone: The antigen remains undetermined.

Trimming removed 0 bases at V and 6 bases at J, with 9 bases between. Germline V gene sequence: CDR1 GTSNPN, CDR2 SVGIG (reference sequence). The CDR3 sequence is 13 residues long. Around 40,000 productive templates were obtained per sample on average. Some clones are missing from TCRdb's copy, which holds only in-frame ones; the method was immunoSEQ multiplex PCR. This sample has 2,100 or so clones, with 57% found just once. Sequenced sample: peripheral blood mononuclear cells. The sequence derives from a man in his 60s with T-cell large granular lymphocyte leukemia. Some clones in this sample may be carry-over from other donors' samples. This chain links TRBV30 with TRBJ1-5, with unresolved D. In DNA form, the CDR3 reads TGTGCCTGGAGTGTAGGTAACAGTCAGCCCCAGCATTTT. Encoded protein: CAWSVGNSQPQHF.